Listed below are T cell receptor beta chains from one sample, sequenced in a study of radiation and T cells in renal cell carcinoma. TCRdb's table, derived via immunoSEQ multiplex PCR, lists solely in-frame clones and lacks some. The table includes over 60,000 clones, about 86% detected once. The sequencing used blood, collected from a patient whose treatment included radiotherapy and nephrectomy. The receptors come from a woman aged 45 to 65 with renal cell carcinoma. CDR3s include the opening cysteine and the closing phenylalanine or tryptophan. A D gene is named only where the DNA matches it firmly. Not every row has a clone size; where given, it reads once, few, many or a size class.

>TRBD1|15|.|TRBJ2-1|TRBV9
CASSTTGGSYNEQFF
TGTGCCAGCAGCACTACAGGGGGGTCCTACAATGAGCAGTTCTTC
>.|15|once|TRBJ1-2|TRBV4-1
CASSRPPGQDRGYTF
TGCGCCAGCAGCCGACCGCCGGGACAAGATAGAGGCTACACCTTC
>.|15|.|TRBJ2-3|TRBV18
CASSETVPSTDTQYF
TGTGCCAGCTCAGAGACAGTTCCTAGCACAGATACGCAGTATTTT
>TRBD1|16|.|TRBJ2-2|TRBV5-1
CASSLRSDRATGELFF
TGCGCCAGCAGCTTGAGGTCGGACAGGGCCACCGGGGAGCTGTTTTTT
>.|14|.|TRBJ2-6|TRBV5-1
CASSFSSGANVLTF
TGCGCCAGCAGCTTCAGCTCTGGGGCCAACGTCCTGACTTTC
>.|14|.|TRBJ2-1|TRBV15
CATSSRTFSNEQFF
TGTGCCACCAGCTCCCGGACCTTCTCCAATGAGCAGTTCTTC
>TRBD1|14|.|TRBJ1-1|TRBV6-1
CASSGTTGGTEAFF
TGTGCCAGCAGTGGTACCACAGGGGGCACTGAAGCTTTCTTT
>.|15|few|TRBJ1-1|TRBV7-2
CASSLMGDGRTEAFF
TGTGCCAGCAGCTTAATGGGGGACGGGAGAACTGAAGCTTTCTTT
>.|15|.|TRBJ2-1|TRBV6-5
CASRTSLEGYNEQFF
TGTGCCAGCAGAACCTCGCTTGAGGGCTACAATGAGCAGTTCTTC
>.|15|once|TRBJ1-2|TRBV28
CASTRWGGKDYGYTF
TGTGCCAGCACTCGCTGGGGGGGGAAAGACTATGGCTACACCTTC
>TRBD2|16|.|TRBJ2-3|TRBV6-5
CASSYMASGAGGTQYF
TGTGCCAGCAGTTACATGGCTAGCGGGGCCGGGGGGACGCAGTATTTT
>TRBD2|16|.|TRBJ2-7|TRBV9
CASSLKGSGETYEQYF
TGTGCCAGCAGCTTAAAAGGGAGCGGGGAAACCTACGAGCAGTACTTC
>TRBD1|18|.|TRBJ2-2|TRBV5-1
CASSLMGDRASRTGELFF
TGCGCCAGCAGCTTGATGGGGGACAGGGCCTCCCGGACCGGGGAGCTGTTTTTT
>TRBD2|15|.|TRBJ2-7|TRBV13
CASSGRLAGGYEQYF
TGTGCCAGCAGCGGAAGACTAGCGGGAGGGTACGAGCAGTACTTC
>TRBD2|18|.|TRBJ2-6|TRBV7-8
CASSFLGVAGGGANVLTF
TGTGCCAGCAGCTTCCTGGGGGTAGCGGGAGGTGGGGCCAACGTCCTGACTTTC
>.|13|.|TRBJ1-5|TRBV6-5
CASSLTGRQPQHF
TGTGCCAGCAGCTTGACAGGCCGTCAGCCCCAGCATTTT
>TRBD1|15|.|TRBJ2-6|TRBV19
CASSITGAGANVLTF
TGTGCCAGTAGTATAACAGGGGCCGGGGCCAACGTCCTGACTTTC
>TRBD2|16|.|TRBJ2-1|TRBV5-4
CASSPPPGGGDNEQFF
TGTGCCAGCAGCCCCCCCCCGGGGGGGGGTGACAATGAGCAGTTCTTC
>.|13|.|TRBJ1-1|TRBV6-1
CASSEVVLAEAFF
TGTGCCAGCAGTGAAGTGGTACTGGCTGAAGCTTTCTTT
>.|14|.|TRBJ2-1|TRBV5-4
CASTPDSSYNEQFF
TGTGCCAGCACTCCCGACAGCTCCTACAATGAGCAGTTCTTC
>.|13|.|TRBJ2-5|TRBV4-1
CASSQGIQETQYF
TGCGCCAGCAGCCAGGGCATACAAGAGACCCAGTACTTC
>.|14|.|TRBJ1-1|TRBV5-6
CASRSTWGNTEAFF
TGTGCCAGCAGATCAACCTGGGGGAACACTGAAGCTTTCTTT
>TRBD2|15|.|TRBJ2-7|TRBV11-2
CASSLGLAGSYEQYF
TGTGCCAGCAGCTTAGGACTAGCGGGATCATACGAGCAGTACTTC
>TRBD2|17|.|TRBJ2-5|TRBV7-3
CASSLNPGLAEGETQYF
TGTGCCAGCAGCTTAAACCCCGGACTAGCGGAGGGGGAGACCCAGTACTTC
>.|14|medium-sized|TRBJ1-5|TRBV9
CASSGGQSNQPQHF
TGTGCCAGCAGCGGCGGACAAAGCAATCAGCCCCAGCATTTT
>TRBD2|19|.|TRBJ2-7|TRBV2
CASSEMPSGRAWNSYEQYF
TGTGCCAGCAGTGAAATGCCTAGCGGGAGGGCCTGGAACTCCTACGAGCAGTACTTC
>.|14|once|TRBJ2-5|TRBV7-2
CASSFEGNQETQYF
TGTGCCAGCAGCTTCGAGGGAAACCAAGAGACCCAGTACTTC
>.|15|few|TRBJ2-5|TRBV28
CASSSSVTSPETQYF
TGTGCCAGCAGTTCCTCGGTGACTAGTCCAGAGACCCAGTACTTC
>TRBD2|17|.|TRBJ2-1|TRBV5-1
CASSGIAGSYSYNEQFF
TGCGCCAGCAGCGGGATAGCGGGATCTTACTCCTACAATGAGCAGTTCTTC
>.|12|.|TRBJ1-5|TRBV27
CASSLWGQPQHF
TGTGCCAGCAGTTTATGGGGACAGCCCCAGCATTTT
>TRBD1|15|.|TRBJ1-1|TRBV19
CASSRSRTGGTEAFF
TGTGCCAGTAGCCGAAGTAGGACAGGGGGGACTGAAGCTTTCTTT
>.|15|.|TRBJ2-1|TRBV2
CASSEADLMTNEQFF
TGTGCCAGCAGTGAGGCGGACCTAATGACGAATGAGCAGTTCTTC
>.|14|.|TRBJ2-5|TRBV7-2
CASSLVSNQETQYF
TGTGCCAGCAGCTTAGTCTCCAACCAAGAGACCCAGTACTTC
>TRBD1|16|.|TRBJ1-5|TRBV2
CASSRTGGEANQPQHF
TGTGCCAGCAGTAGGACAGGGGGGGAAGCCAATCAGCCCCAGCATTTT
>TRBD1|13|.|TRBJ2-7|TRBV30
CAWNTKGGLPPYF
TGTGCCTGGAATACAAAAGGGGGCCTCCCTCCGTACTTC
>TRBD1|16|.|TRBJ2-3|TRBV7-2
CASSRDRGSVPDTQYF
TGTGCCAGCAGCCGGGACAGGGGTTCCGTCCCAGATACGCAGTATTTT
>.|15|.|TRBJ2-7|TRBV7-2
CASSPAGTGTYEQYF
TGTGCCAGCAGCCCAGCGGGGACAGGCACCTACGAGCAGTACTTC
>TRBD2|15|.|TRBJ2-3|TRBV27
CASSLAGRDTDTQYF
TGTGCCAGCAGCTTAGCGGGGAGGGACACAGATACGCAGTATTTT
>.|15|once|TRBJ1-4|TRBV11-2
CASSLVPGYNEKLFF
TGTGCCAGCAGCTTAGTCCCAGGGTATAATGAAAAACTGTTTTTT
>TRBD2|15|.|TRBJ2-1|TRBV7-6
CASSFRTSGGGEQFF
TGTGCCAGCAGCTTTCGGACTAGCGGGGGGGGTGAGCAGTTCTTC
>TRBD1|15|.|TRBJ1-2|TRBV5-6
CASSAETGANYGYTF
TGTGCCAGCAGCGCGGAGACAGGGGCTAACTATGGCTACACCTTC
>TRBD1|15|.|TRBJ1-5|TRBV19
CASTRGTGADQPQHF
TGTGCCAGTACCAGGGGGACAGGGGCGGATCAGCCCCAGCATTTT
>.|13|.|TRBJ1-2|TRBV7-9
CASSLEGYYGYTF
TGTGCCAGCAGCTTAGAAGGATACTATGGCTACACCTTC
>.|18|.|TRBJ2-7|TRBV5-1
CASSLEGAGTHPTYEQYF
TGCGCCAGCAGCTTGGAAGGGGCCGGAACACACCCCACCTACGAGCAGTACTTC
>TRBD2|15|.|TRBJ2-5|TRBV7-3
CASSSSGLAGETQYF
TGTGCCAGCAGCTCGTCCGGACTAGCGGGGGAGACCCAGTACTTC
>TRBD2|13|.|TRBJ2-7|TRBV18
CASSPLSGYEQYF
TGTGCCAGCTCACCACTTAGCGGGTACGAGCAGTACTTC
>.|17|.|TRBJ1-6|TRBV7-2
CASSLNAFLSYNSPLHF
TGTGCCAGCAGCCTTAATGCTTTTCTCTCCTATAATTCACCCCTCCACTTT
>TRBD1|15|.|TRBJ2-2|TRBV2
CASSVGQGDTGELFF
TGTGCCAGCAGCGTGGGACAGGGGGACACCGGGGAGCTGTTTTTT
>.|14|.|TRBJ2-3|TRBV27
CASSFLAGTDTQYF
TGTGCCAGCAGTTTCTTGGCGGGCACAGATACGCAGTATTTT
>TRBD1|15|.|TRBJ1-6|TRBV19
CASSISLAGGSPLHF
TGTGCCAGTAGTATAAGTTTGGCAGGGGGGTCACCCCTCCACTTT
>.|14|.|TRBJ2-3|TRBV6-5
CASRGRSSTDTQYF
TGTGCCAGCAGGGGGCGTTCTAGCACAGATACGCAGTATTTT
>TRBD1|14|.|TRBJ2-3|TRBV25-1
CASSRDRGSDTQYF
TGTGCCAGCAGCCGGGACAGGGGGTCTGATACGCAGTATTTT
>.|13|.|TRBJ2-5|TRBV14
CASSPGLEETQYF
TGTGCCAGCAGCCCCGGGCTGGAAGAGACCCAGTACTTC
>.|13|.|TRBJ1-1|TRBV6-6
CASTQEGYTEAFF
TGTGCCAGCACCCAGGAGGGCTACACTGAAGCTTTCTTT
>.|14|.|TRBJ1-6|TRBV7-2
CASSLARSNSPLHF
TGTGCCAGCAGCTTAGCGCGGAGTAATTCACCCCTCCACTTT